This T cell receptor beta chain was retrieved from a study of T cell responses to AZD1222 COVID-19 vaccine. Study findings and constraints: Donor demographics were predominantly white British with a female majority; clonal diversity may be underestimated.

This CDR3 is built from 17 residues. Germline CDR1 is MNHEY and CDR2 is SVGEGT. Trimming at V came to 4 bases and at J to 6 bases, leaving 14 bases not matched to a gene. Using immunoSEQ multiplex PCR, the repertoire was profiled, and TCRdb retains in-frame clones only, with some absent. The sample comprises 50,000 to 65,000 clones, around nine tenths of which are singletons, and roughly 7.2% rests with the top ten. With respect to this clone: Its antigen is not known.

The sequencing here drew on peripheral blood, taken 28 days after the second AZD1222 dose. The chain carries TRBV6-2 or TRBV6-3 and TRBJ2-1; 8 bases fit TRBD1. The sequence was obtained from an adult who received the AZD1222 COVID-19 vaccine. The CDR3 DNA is TGTGCCAGCAGTTCGGACAGGGAAGGAAGGAGGACCAATGAGCAGTTCTTC. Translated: CASSSDREGRRTNEQFF.